This paragraph covers one T cell receptor beta chain sequence. The V gene's germline CDR1 is MDHEN and CDR2 SYDVKM. Trimming took 6 bases from V and 3 from J; bases not matched to a gene: 9. There are 16 residues in the CDR3. The record originates from a study of blood T cell repertoires in COVID-19. Study at large: Samples representing acute and convalescent COVID-19 were sourced from the United States, Italy and Spain. From T cells, B-cell-depleted T cells, or PBMCs came the material, which was cDNA or gDNA.

In the original processing: Estimated nucleated cell counts came from reference gene primer amplification. Data came from immunoSEQ multiplex PCR; TCRdb stores just in-frame clones and leaves some out. That table is the source of V, J and clone size, and D and trimming were worked out from the DNA. The repertoire includes approximately 150,000 clones, 87% of them detected once, and under 7.5% sits in the top ten. The TCR was taken from a man older than 75 with acute or convalescent COVID-19. The chain combines TRBV28 with TRBJ2-1; 9 positions agree with TRBD1. Sequencing was carried out using peripheral blood. CDR3 sequence (DNA): TGTGCCAGCAGACCCTCCGGGACAGGGAACTACAATGAGCAGTTCTTC. It translates to CASRPSGTGNYNEQFF.